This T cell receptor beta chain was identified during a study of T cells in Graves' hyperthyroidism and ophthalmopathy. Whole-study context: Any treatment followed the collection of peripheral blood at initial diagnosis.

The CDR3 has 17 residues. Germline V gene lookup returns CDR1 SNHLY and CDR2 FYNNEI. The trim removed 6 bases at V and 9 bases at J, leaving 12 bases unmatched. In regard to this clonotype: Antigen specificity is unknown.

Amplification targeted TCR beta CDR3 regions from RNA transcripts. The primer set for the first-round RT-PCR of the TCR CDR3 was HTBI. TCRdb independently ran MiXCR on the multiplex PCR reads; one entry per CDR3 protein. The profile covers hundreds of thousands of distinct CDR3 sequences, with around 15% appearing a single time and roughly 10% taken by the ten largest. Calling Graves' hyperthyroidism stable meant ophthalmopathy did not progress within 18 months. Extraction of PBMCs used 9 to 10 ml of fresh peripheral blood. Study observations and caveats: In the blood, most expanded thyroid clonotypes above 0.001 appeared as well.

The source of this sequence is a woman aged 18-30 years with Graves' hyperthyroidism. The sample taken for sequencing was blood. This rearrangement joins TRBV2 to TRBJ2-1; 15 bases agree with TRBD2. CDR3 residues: CASSSGLAGGVSGEQFF. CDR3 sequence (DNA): TGTGCCAGCAGCTCGGGACTAGCGGGAGGAGTCTCGGGTGAGCAGTTCTTC.